Below, 17 T cell receptor beta chains from the same sample are listed, as sequenced in a study of blood T cell repertoires in COVID-19. The protocol was immunoSEQ multiplex PCR, while the TCRdb copy is restricted to in-frame clones and leaves out a portion. The sample holds about 210,000 clones, more than 75% seen once. Sequencing was done on a sample of peripheral blood. The origin of the receptors is a man in his 60s with acute or convalescent COVID-19.

The chain is built from TRBV6-5 and TRBJ2-3; D is possibly TRBD1 (5 bases). The CDR3 loop spans 14 amino acids. Trimming shortened V by 6 bases and J by 1 base, and 11 bases separated the two germline ends. CDR1 and CDR2 from the germline V gene are MNHEY and SVGAGI. The CDR3 sequence is CASRWGRGTDTQYF. CDR3 nucleotides: TGTGCCAGCAGATGGGGCAGGGGCACAGATACGCAGTATTTT.

V gene TRBV13 combines with J gene TRBJ1-5; perhaps TRBD1 as D (5 bases). Trimming removed 4 bases at V and 1 base at J, with 11 bases between. The CDR3 consists of 15 residues. CDR1 is PRHDT, CDR2 FYEKMQ, per germline (reference sequence). The CDR3 sequence is CASSSGRGSNQPQHF. The CDR3 bases are TGTGCCAGCAGCTCCGGTCGGGGGAGCAATCAGCCCCAGCATTTT.

The V gene is TRBV5-1, the J gene TRBJ1-6, with a possible D match to TRBD1 (5 bases). The length of the CDR3 is 16 residues. Germline assignment: CDR1 SGHRS and CDR2 YFSETQ. Trimming left V 0 bases short and J 10 bases short, with 17 bases between. The CDR3 DNA sequence: TGCGCCAGCAGCTTGGCCTCAGGGAGGAAGAAGTCACCCCTCCACTTT. Residues: CASSLASGRKKSPLHF.

This chain uses TRBV7-9 with TRBJ2-1, with 11 positions matching TRBD2. V gave up 1 base and J gave up 9 bases; unmatched junction bases: 8. There are 16 residues in the CDR3. Germline assignment: CDR1 SEHNR and CDR2 FQNEAQ (reference sequence). The CDR3 coding sequence is TGTGCCAGCAGCTTAGTTATAGCGGGGGGGACGAGTGAGCAGTTCTTC. It is translated as CASSLVIAGGTSEQFF.

The chain employs TRBV19 and TRBJ1-5, with D hard to call. Germline V lookup: CDR1 LNHDA, CDR2 SQIVND (reference sequence). V was cut by 5 bases and J by 1 base, with 18 bases left in between. CDR3 length equals 17 residues. The CDR3 sequence is CASSHRGVGISNQPQHF. DNA of the CDR3: TGTGCCAGTAGTCACCGCGGGGTGGGGATCAGCAATCAGCCCCAGCATTTT.

This clone has only a few counts. The chain combines TRBV7-8 with TRBJ2-1; D not certain. V was shortened by 5 bases and J by 0 bases, with 11 bases between the two germline ends. CDR1 and CDR2 (germline): SGHVS, FQNEAQ. CDR3 length equals 15 residues. This CDR3 reads CASSPVLSSYNEQFF. For the CDR3, the DNA is TGTGCCAGCAGCCCCGTACTGAGCTCCTACAATGAGCAGTTCTTC. Variable domain in full (rest from reference TRBV7-8 and TRBJ2-1): GAGVSQSPRYKVAKRGQDVALRCDPISGHVSLFWYQQALGQGPEFLTYFQNEAQLDKSGLPSDRFFAERPEGSVSTLKIQRTQQEDSAVYLCASSPVLSSYNEQFFGPGTRLTVL.

This chain links TRBV5-4 with TRBJ2-1, with 8 bases aligning to TRBD2. This CDR3 has 17 residues. The V and J ends lost 2 bases and 0 bases, in that order; junction bases with no gene match: 7. CDR1 and CDR2 (germline): SGHNT, YYREEE (reference sequence). CDR3 coding DNA: TGTGCCAGCAGCTTCGGCGGGGGGACGAGCTCCTACAATGAGCAGTTCTTC. Its translation: CASSFGGGTSSYNEQFF.

J is TRBJ1-1 and V is TRBV14; 7 bases fit TRBD1. V gave up 4 bases and J gave up 8 bases; unmatched junction bases: 4. Germline CDR1 reads SGHDN; CDR2 reads FVKESK. This CDR3 is 12 amino acids long. DNA of the CDR3: TGTGCCAGCAGCCCTCAGGGGGTCGAAGCTTTCTTT. Translating it yields CASSPQGVEAFF. Full variable domain (outside the CDR3, taken from reference TRBV14 and TRBJ1-1): EAGVTQFPSHSVIEKGQTVTLRCDPISGHDNLYWYRRVMGKEIKFLLHFVKESKQDESGMPNNRFLAERTGGTYSTLKVQPAELEDSGVYFCASSPQGVEAFFGQGTRLTVV.

The chain uses TRBV29-1 and TRBJ1-2; D is possibly TRBD1 (6 bases). The CDR3 has 13 amino acids. Per the germline V gene, CDR1 is SQVTM and CDR2 is ANQGSEA. V dropped 3 bases and J dropped 4 bases, with 12 bases sitting between them. The CDR3 loop reads CSVEAQTGYGYTF. The CDR3 nucleotides are TGCAGCGTTGAGGCCCAGACAGGCTATGGCTACACCTTC.

In its sample, this clone was seen a few times. The V gene is TRBV7-9, the J gene TRBJ1-6; D possibly corresponds to TRBD1 (5 bases). CDR1 and CDR2 from the germline V gene are SEHNR and FQNEAQ (reference sequence). This CDR3 has 18 amino acids. The ends were cut back, 6 bases at V and 2 bases at J, with 20 bases in the middle. Here the CDR3 reads CASRPMTGGSAYNSPLHF. For the CDR3, the DNA is TGTGCCAGCAGACCTATGACGGGGGGGTCAGCCTATAATTCACCCCTCCACTTT.

The chain joins TRBV30 to TRBJ1-6; 7 bases match TRBD1. V lost 8 bases to trimming and J lost 8 bases; unmatched junction nucleotides: 9. Germline V gene sequence: CDR1 GTSNPN, CDR2 SVGIG (reference sequence). The length of the CDR3 is 13 residues. The CDR3 sequence: CALGRGRDSPLHF. DNA for the CDR3: TGTGCCCTCGGGAGGGGGCGAGATTCACCCCTCCACTTT.

The chain recombines TRBV5-1 with TRBJ2-5; 12 bases are shared with TRBD2. Trimming at V came to 4 bases and at J to 3 bases, leaving 10 bases not matched to a gene. The germline gives CDR1 SGHRS, CDR2 YFSETQ. The CDR3 is 17 amino acids. DNA of the CDR3: TGCGCCAGCAGCCAACGGACTAGCGGGGTTAGTAAAGAGACCCAGTACTTC. It specifies CASSQRTSGVSKETQYF.

This sequence joins TRBV2 and TRBJ2-7, with TRBD1 matching 8 bases. The CDR3 spans 14 residues. V dropped 4 bases and J dropped 5; count of bases not matched to a gene: 7. Germline V gene data show CDR1 as SNHLY and CDR2 as FYNNEI. CDR3 bases: TGTGCCAGCAGTGGCAGACAGGGGAACCACGAGCAGTACTTC. It encodes CASSGRQGNHEQYF.

V gene TRBV5-8 combines with J gene TRBJ1-5; D is undetermined. The CDR3 consists of 11 residues. V lost 2 bases and J lost 9, with 6 bases in between. CDR1 is SGHTS, CDR2 YDEGEE, per germline. The CDR3, as DNA: TGTGCCAGCAGCTTTGCCGGGCCCCAGCATTTT. Protein sequence: CASSFAGPQHF.

The CDR3 nucleotides read TGTGCCAGCACCGGACAGGGTTTAATTGGGGCCAACGTCCTGACTTTC. Its protein is CASTGQGLIGANVLTF. The J gene is TRBJ2-6, the V gene TRBV5-4; 8 bases line up with TRBD1. There are 16 residues in the CDR3. The J segment lost 3 bases and the V segment lost 6 bases, leaving 8 bases of the junction unmatched. CDR1 is SGHNT and CDR2 is YYREEE in the germline V gene (reference sequence).

The chain is built from TRBV19 and TRBJ1-6; weak D call: TRBD1 (6 bases). This CDR3 is 17 amino acids long. The V end lost 6 bases, the J end lost 9 bases, and 24 bases lay between the germline ends. Germline values: CDR1 LNHDA, CDR2 SQIVND (reference sequence). The CDR3 sequence is CASRTQGLATPGSPLHF. Written as DNA, the CDR3 is TGTGCCAGTAGGACACAGGGTTTAGCAACTCCTGGTTCACCCCTCCACTTT.

This clone was seen a single time. The V call is TRBV2, the J call TRBJ2-2; D possibly corresponds to TRBD1 (5 bases). The CDR3 runs to 14 residues. In germline, CDR1 is SNHLY, CDR2 FYNNEI. With 1 base removed from V and 3 bases from J, the gap between germline ends came to 6 bases. The CDR3 DNA reads as TGTGCCAGCAGTGAAGTCAGGGACACCGGGGAGCTGTTTTTT. Its protein product is CASSEVRDTGELFF.